This T cell receptor beta chain was identified during a study of blood T cells in healthy people across ages. The table lists this clonotype with a few counts. A second PCR of about 6 to 11 cycles used a sample-barcoded 5' primer and a J-beta primer mix. Via MiXCR, TCRdb re-called the 5' RACE reads, giving one row per CDR3 protein. The sample includes 600,000 to 800,000 distinct CDR3 sequences, approximately 21% of them seen just once. This CDR3 region has 16 residues. Germline V gives CDR1 PRHDT, CDR2 FYEKMQ (reference sequence). V lost 7 bases and J lost 0, with 15 bases in between. The receptor's source is a man between 65 and 85 years old in good health. V and J are TRBV13 and TRBJ2-2, with D possibly TRBD1 on 6 matching bases. Sequenced sample: blood. In DNA, the CDR3 is TGTGCCAGCAATCCTGACAGGACCACGAACACCGGGGAGCTGTTTTTT. Amino acids: CASNPDRTTNTGELFF.